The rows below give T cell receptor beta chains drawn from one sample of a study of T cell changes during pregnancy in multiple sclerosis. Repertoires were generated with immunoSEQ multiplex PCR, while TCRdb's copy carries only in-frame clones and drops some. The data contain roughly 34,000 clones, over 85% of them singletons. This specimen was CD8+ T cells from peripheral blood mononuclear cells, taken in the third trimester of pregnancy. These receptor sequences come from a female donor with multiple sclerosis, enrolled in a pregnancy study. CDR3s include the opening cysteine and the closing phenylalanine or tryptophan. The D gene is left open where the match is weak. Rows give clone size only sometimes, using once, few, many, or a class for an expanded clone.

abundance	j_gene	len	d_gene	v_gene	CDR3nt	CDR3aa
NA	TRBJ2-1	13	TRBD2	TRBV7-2	TGTGCCAGCAGCTTAGTTCTAGCGGGGGAGCAGTTCTTC	CASSLVLAGEQFF
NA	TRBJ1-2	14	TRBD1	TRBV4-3	TGCGCCAGCAGCCAAGAATTCCAGGGGGGCGGCTACACCTTC	CASSQEFQGGGYTF
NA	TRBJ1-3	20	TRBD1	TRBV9	TGTGCCAGCAGCGTAGGGGGGGGGACAGGTATGCTCTCGGCTGGAAACACCATATATTTT	CASSVGGGTGMLSAGNTIYF
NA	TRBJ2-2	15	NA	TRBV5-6	TGTGCCAGCAGCGGCCTGGTAAATACCACCGGGGAGCTGTTTTTT	CASSGLVNTTGELFF
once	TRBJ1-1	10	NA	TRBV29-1	TGCAGCTTAGGGGGACCTGAAGCTTTCTTT	CSLGGPEAFF
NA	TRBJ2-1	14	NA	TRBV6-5	TGTGCCAGCAGTTACTCGGGGCACAACAATGAGCAGTTCTTC	CASSYSGHNNEQFF
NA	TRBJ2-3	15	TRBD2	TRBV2	TGTGCCAGCAGTCCGGGACTATGGCTTCATCGAACGCAGTATTTT	CASSPGLWLHRTQYF
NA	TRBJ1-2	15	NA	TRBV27	TGTGCCAGCAGTTTATGGGGCGGAGCCAACTATGGCTACACCTTC	CASSLWGGANYGYTF
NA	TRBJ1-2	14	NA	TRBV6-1	TGTGCCAGCAGTGAAGTAGGGTATGACTATGGCAACACCTTC	CASSEVGYDYGNTF
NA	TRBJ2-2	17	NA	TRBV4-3	TGCGCCAGCAGCCAAGATATGGCGGGTGCGAACACCGGGGAGCTGTTTTTT	CASSQDMAGANTGELFF
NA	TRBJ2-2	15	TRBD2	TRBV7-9	TGTGCCAGCAGCCCCACTAGCGGGGTTGGCGGGGAGCTGTTTTTT	CASSPTSGVGGELFF
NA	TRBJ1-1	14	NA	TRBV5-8	TGTGCCAGCAGCCCTCTACAGGGATGGGGTGAAGCTTTCTTT	CASSPLQGWGEAFF
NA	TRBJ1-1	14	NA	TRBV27	TGTGCCAGCAGCCCGGACAGTCTATTCACTGAAGCTTTCTTT	CASSPDSLFTEAFF
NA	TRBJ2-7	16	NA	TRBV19	TGTGCCAGTAGTATAGAAGGACAGTGGTCGACCTACGAGCAGTACTTC	CASSIEGQWSTYEQYF
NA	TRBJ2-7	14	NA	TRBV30	TGTGCCTGGAGTACGGACACCAGCTCCTACGAGCAGTACTTC	CAWSTDTSSYEQYF
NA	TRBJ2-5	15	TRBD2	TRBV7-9	TGTGCCAGCAGCTTAGAACTAGCGATGGGGGAGACCCAGTACTTC	CASSLELAMGETQYF
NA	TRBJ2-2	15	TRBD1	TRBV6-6	TGTGCCAGCGGGGGGTGGGACAGGGGAATCGGGGAGCTGTTTTTT	CASGGWDRGIGELFF
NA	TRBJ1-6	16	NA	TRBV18	TGTGCCAGCTCACCCGAGAACAGGAGAGATCACTCACCCCTCCACTTT	CASSPENRRDHSPLHF
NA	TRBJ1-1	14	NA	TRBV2	TGTGCCAGCAGTGAAGACAGCCTGAACACTGAAGCTTTCTTT	CASSEDSLNTEAFF
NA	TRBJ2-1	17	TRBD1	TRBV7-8	TGTGCCAGCGAAATAAGGGCAGGGGGCATACCCTACAATGAGCAGTTCTTC	CASEIRAGGIPYNEQFF
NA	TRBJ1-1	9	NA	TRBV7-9	TGTGCCCTAGGGGCTGAAGCTTTCTTT	CALGAEAFF
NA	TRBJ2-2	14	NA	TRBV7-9	TGTGCCAGCAGCTTAGGGGCCGGCGTCGGGGAGCTGTTTTTT	CASSLGAGVGELFF
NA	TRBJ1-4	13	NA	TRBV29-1	TGCAGCGTTGTGTTCGGGGGGCAGGGAAAACTGTTTTTT	CSVVFGGQGKLFF
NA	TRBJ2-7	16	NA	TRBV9	TGTGCCAGCAGCGTAGATGCCCAGGGAACTTCCTACGAGCAGTACTTC	CASSVDAQGTSYEQYF
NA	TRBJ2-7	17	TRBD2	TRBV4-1	TGCGCCAGCAGCCAAGAGCCGGGACTAGCGGGTTCCTACGAGCAGTACTTC	CASSQEPGLAGSYEQYF
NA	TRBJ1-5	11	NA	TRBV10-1	TGCGCCAGCAGTTACAATCAGCCCCAGCATTTT	CASSYNQPQHF
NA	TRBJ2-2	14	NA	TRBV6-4	TGTGCCAGCAGTGGCGGGGCGGACACCGGGGAGCTGTTTTTT	CASSGGADTGELFF
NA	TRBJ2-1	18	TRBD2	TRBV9	TGTGCCAGCAGCACTCGACCGGGACTAGCGGGGGTCGGGGATGAGCAGTTCTTC	CASSTRPGLAGVGDEQFF
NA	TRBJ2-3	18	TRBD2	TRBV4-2	TGTGCCAGCAGCCTATCCCTGTCTAGCGGGGGGCTCACAGATACGCAGTATTTT	CASSLSLSSGGLTDTQYF
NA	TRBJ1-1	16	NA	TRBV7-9	TGTGCCAGCAGCTCACCCGAGGACAGCATGAACACTGAAGCTTTCTTT	CASSSPEDSMNTEAFF
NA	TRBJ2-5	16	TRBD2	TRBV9	TGTGCCAGCAGCCCACGACTAGCGGGGCCCCAAGAGACCCAGTACTTC	CASSPRLAGPQETQYF